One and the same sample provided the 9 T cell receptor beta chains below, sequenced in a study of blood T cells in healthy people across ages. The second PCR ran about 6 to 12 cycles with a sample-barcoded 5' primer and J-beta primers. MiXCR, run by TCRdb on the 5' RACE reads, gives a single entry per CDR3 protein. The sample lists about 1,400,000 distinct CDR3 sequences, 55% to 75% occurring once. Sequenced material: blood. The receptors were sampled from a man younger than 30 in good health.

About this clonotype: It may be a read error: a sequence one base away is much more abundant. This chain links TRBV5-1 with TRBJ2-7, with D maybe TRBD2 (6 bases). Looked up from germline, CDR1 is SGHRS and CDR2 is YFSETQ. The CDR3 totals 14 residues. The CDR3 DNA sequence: TGCGCCAGTTCGTATGGTAGCGGAACCTACAAGCAGTACTTC. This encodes CASSYGSGTYKQYF.

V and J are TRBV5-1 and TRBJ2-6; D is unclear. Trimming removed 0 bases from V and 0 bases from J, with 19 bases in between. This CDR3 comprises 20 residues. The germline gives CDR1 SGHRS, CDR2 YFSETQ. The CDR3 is CASSLVGLGPSFSGANVLTF. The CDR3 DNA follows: TGCGCCAGCAGCTTGGTAGGGTTGGGTCCAAGCTTCTCTGGGGCCAACGTCCTGACTTTC.

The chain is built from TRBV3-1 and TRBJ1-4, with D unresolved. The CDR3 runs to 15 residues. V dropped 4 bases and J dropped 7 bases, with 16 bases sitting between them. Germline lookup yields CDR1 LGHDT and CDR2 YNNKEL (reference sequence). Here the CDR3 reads CASSRRTDVSEKLFF. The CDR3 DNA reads TGTGCCAGCAGCCGTCGGACGGACGTTAGTGAAAAACTGTTTTTT.

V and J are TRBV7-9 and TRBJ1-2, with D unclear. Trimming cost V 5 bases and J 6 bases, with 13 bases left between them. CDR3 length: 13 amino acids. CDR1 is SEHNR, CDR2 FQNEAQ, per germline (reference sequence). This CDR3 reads CASSARVTDGYTF. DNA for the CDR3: TGTGCCAGCAGCGCCCGTGTGACGGATGGCTACACCTTC.

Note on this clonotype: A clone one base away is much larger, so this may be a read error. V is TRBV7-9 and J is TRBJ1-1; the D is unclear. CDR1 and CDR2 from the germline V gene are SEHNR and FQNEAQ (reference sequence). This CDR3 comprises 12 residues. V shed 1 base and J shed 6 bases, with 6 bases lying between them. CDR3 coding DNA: TGTGCCAGCAGCTTAGGGTTCGCTGAAGCTTTCTTT. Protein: CASSLGFAEAFF.

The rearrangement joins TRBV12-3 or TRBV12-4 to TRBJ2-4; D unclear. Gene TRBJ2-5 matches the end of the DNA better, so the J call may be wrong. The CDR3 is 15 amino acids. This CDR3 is CASSPRTARQETQYF. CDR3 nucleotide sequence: TGTGCCAGCAGTCCCCGGACCGCCCGCCAAGAGACCCAGTACTTC.

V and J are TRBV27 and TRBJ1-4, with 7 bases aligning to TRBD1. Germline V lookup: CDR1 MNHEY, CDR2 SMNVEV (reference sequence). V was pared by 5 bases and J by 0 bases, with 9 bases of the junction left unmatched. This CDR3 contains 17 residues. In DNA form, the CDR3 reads TGTGCCAGCAGTCCCGGGACAGCCCTTGCAACTAATGAAAAACTGTTTTTT. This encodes CASSPGTALATNEKLFF.

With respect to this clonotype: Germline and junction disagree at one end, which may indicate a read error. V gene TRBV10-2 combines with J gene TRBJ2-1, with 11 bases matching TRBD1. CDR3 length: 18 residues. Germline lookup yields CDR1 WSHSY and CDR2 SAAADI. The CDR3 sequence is CASSEFVPGQGAYNEQFF. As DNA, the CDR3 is TGCGCCAGCAGCGAGTTTGTACCGGGACAGGGGGCCTACAATGAGCAGTTCTTC.

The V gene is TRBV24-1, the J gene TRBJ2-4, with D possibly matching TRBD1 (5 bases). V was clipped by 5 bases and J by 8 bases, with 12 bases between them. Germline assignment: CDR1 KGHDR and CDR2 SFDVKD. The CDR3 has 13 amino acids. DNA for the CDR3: TGTGCCACCAGTGGTGGGGCCGGAGACATTCAGTACTTC. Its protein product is CATSGGAGDIQYF.